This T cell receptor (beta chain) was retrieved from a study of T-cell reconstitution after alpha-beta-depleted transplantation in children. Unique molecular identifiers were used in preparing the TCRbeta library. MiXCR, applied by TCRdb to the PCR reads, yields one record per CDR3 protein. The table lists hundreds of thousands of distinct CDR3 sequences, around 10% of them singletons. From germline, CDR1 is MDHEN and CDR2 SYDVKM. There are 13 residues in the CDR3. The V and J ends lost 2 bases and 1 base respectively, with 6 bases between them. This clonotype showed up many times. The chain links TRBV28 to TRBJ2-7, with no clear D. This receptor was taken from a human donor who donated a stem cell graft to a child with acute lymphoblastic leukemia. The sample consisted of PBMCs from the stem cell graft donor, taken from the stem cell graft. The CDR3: CASSLISSYEQYF. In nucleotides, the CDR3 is TGTGCCAGCAGTTTAATCAGTTCCTACGAGCAGTACTTC.